This TCR beta chain derives from a study of T cell clonotyping in hematopoietic cell transplantation. The repertoire was sequenced with immunoSEQ multiplex PCR; TCRdb's copy has only in-frame clones and lacks some. The table lists 7,000 or so clones, more than 70% of them singletons. Study-wide points: Higher Inverse Simpson Index values in graft donor and pretransplant recipient predicted broader posttransplant TCR diversity.

Time point indicated: recipient sample about 28 days before transplant, after cytoreduction. Trimming left V 2 bases short and J 6 bases short, with 16 bases between. Germline CDR1 reads SGHTS; CDR2 reads YDEGEE. The CDR3 length is 15 residues. About this clone: Its antigen remains unidentified.

The rearrangement joins TRBV5-8 to TRBJ2-3, with D perhaps matching TRBD1 (5 bases). This TCR was sampled from a man aged 55 to 70 with acute myeloid leukemia. Some clones in this sample may be carry-over from other donors' samples. Here the sequenced sample was peripheral blood mononuclear cells, taken before stem cell transplant. The CDR3 sequence is CASSLGVQARDTQYF. In DNA form, the CDR3 reads TGTGCCAGCAGCTTAGGTGTACAGGCTAGGGATACGCAGTATTTT.